Presented here are 10 T cell receptor beta chains from one specimen sequenced in a study of Ad26.COV2.S vaccination and SARS-CoV-2 variants. Clones were sequenced by immunoSEQ multiplex PCR, and TCRdb holds only the in-frame ones, with some missing. The data show approximately 340,000 clones, about 85% seen once. Treatment meaning: 15 to 20 received Ad26.COV2.S at low or high dose, single or two shots; about 5 received placebo; per-sample allocation not given. Sampling was done on day 63 after the first vaccine or placebo injection. The source was peripheral blood, collected in a trial of Ad26.COV2.S vaccine versus placebo. These receptors came from a person between 18 and 65 years old who received the Ad26.COV2.S COVID-19 vaccine or a placebo.

This clone was recorded once. The chain combines TRBV2 with TRBJ2-7, with D tentatively TRBD1 (5 bases). V gave up 4 bases and J gave up 6 bases, with 10 bases separating them. The CDR3 sequence is 12 residues long. Germline V gives CDR1 SNHLY, CDR2 FYNNEI. The CDR3 is CASSAQGGEQYF. For the CDR3, the DNA is TGTGCCAGCAGTGCGCAGGGTGGCGAGCAGTACTTC.

The chain couples TRBV18 to TRBJ2-1, with 14 bases lining up with TRBD2. CDR1 is KGHSH, CDR2 LQKENI, per germline. The junction had 7 bases not matched to a gene; V was cut back by 5 bases and J by 7 bases. The CDR3 extends over 16 amino acids. CDR3: CASSTTGTSGSNEQFF. Here the CDR3 DNA reads TGTGCCAGCTCAACAACCGGGACTAGCGGGAGTAATGAGCAGTTCTTC.

CDR3 sequence reads: CASSLAGLKETQYF. For the CDR3, the DNA is TGTGCCAGCAGCTTAGCGGGGTTAAAAGAGACCCAGTACTTC. V is TRBV7-2 and J is TRBJ2-5, with D uncertain. The germline V gene encodes CDR1 SGHTA and CDR2 FQGNSA. The CDR3 contains 14 residues. The ends were cut back, 0 bases at V and 3 bases at J, with 8 bases in the middle.

This clone was seen once. The chain recombines TRBV5-1 with TRBJ1-1; a weak D match, TRBD1 (5 bases). CDR3 length: 14 amino acids. Per the germline V gene, CDR1 is SGHRS and CDR2 is YFSETQ. Trimming pared 2 bases from V and 4 bases from J, leaving 12 bases between. This CDR3 is CASSFSGPSTEAFF. CDR3 bases: TGCGCCAGCAGCTTTTCAGGGCCGAGCACTGAAGCTTTCTTT.

The J gene is TRBJ2-5, the V gene TRBV4-1; 9 nucleotides agree with TRBD2. There are 14 residues in the CDR3. V lost 4 bases to trimming and J lost 4 bases; unmatched junction nucleotides: 4. In germline, CDR1 is MGHRA, CDR2 YSYEKL. CDR3 DNA: TGCGCCAGCAGCCTAACGGGACTAGCAGAGACCCAGTACTTC. This codes for CASSLTGLAETQYF.

The V gene is TRBV6-5, the J gene TRBJ2-5; D gene unclear. Germline loops: CDR1 MNHEY, CDR2 SVGAGI. The V end was cut by 2 bases, the J end by 6 bases, with 10 bases between. The CDR3 runs to 13 residues. The CDR3 sequence is CASSYRDVKTQYF. CDR3 nucleotides: TGTGCCAGCAGTTACAGGGATGTGAAGACCCAGTACTTC.

V and J are TRBV11-2 and TRBJ2-5, with 9 bases fitting TRBD2. With V trimmed by 5 bases and J by 5 bases, 12 bases remained unmatched. Germline lookup yields CDR1 SGHAT and CDR2 FQNNGV. CDR3 length equals 16 residues. CDR3 protein: CASSVHSGRGWETQYF. The CDR3 coding sequence is TGTGCCAGCAGCGTCCATAGCGGGAGAGGGTGGGAGACCCAGTACTTC.

The gene calls are TRBV6-2 or TRBV6-3 and TRBJ2-7; 14 bases map to TRBD2. The V gene's germline CDR1 is MNHEY and CDR2 SVGEGT. The J segment lost 6 bases and the V segment lost 1 base, leaving 2 bases of the junction unmatched. This CDR3 has 15 residues. CDR3 loop: CASSYLGTSGSEQYF. As DNA, the CDR3 is TGTGCCAGCAGTTACTTGGGGACTAGCGGGAGCGAGCAGTACTTC.

J is TRBJ2-2 and V is TRBV10-1; 11 positions match TRBD2. CDR3 size: 19 residues. V trimming: 4 bases; J trimming: 5 bases; junction bases outside the gene matches: 15. The germline gives CDR1 WNHNN, CDR2 SYGVQD (reference sequence). The CDR3, as DNA: TGCGCCAGCAGTGCTATTTCCCGGCTAGCGGGAGGATTTACCGGGGAGCTGTTTTTT. Its protein is CASSAISRLAGGFTGELFF.

The V call is TRBV10-2, the J call TRBJ2-6, with D perhaps TRBD1 (6 bases). Trimming removed 7 bases from V and 0 bases from J, with 19 bases in between. Looked up from germline, CDR1 is WSHSY and CDR2 is SAAADI. The CDR3 covers 18 residues. The DNA for the CDR3 is TGCGCCAGCACCAAGGTTTTACAGGGCATCTCTGGGGCCAACGTCCTGACTTTC. This encodes CASTKVLQGISGANVLTF.